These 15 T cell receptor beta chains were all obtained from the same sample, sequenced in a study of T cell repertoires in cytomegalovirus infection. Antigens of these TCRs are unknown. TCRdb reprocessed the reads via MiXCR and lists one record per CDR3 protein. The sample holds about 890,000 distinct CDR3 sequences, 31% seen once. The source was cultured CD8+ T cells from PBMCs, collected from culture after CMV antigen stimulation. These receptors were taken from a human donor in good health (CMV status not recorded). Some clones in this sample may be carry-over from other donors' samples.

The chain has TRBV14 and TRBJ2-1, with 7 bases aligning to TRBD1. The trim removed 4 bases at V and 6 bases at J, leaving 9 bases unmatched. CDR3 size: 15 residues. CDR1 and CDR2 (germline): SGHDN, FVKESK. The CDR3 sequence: CASSLQGFPFNEQFF. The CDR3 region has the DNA TGTGCCAGCAGCCTACAGGGGTTCCCCTTCAATGAGCAGTTCTTC.

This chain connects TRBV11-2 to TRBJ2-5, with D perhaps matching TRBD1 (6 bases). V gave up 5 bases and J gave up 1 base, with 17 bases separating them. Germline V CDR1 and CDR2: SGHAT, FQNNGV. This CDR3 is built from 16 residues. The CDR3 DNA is TGTGCCAGCAGCCCAGCACCACAGGGTCTCCAAGAGACCCAGTACTTC. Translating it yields CASSPAPQGLQETQYF.

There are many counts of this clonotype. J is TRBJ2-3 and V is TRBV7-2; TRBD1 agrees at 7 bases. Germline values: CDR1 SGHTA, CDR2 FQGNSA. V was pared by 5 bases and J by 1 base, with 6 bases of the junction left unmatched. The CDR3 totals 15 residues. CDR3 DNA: TGTGCCAGCAGCCATAACAGGGGCCGCACAGATACGCAGTATTTT. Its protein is CASSHNRGRTDTQYF.

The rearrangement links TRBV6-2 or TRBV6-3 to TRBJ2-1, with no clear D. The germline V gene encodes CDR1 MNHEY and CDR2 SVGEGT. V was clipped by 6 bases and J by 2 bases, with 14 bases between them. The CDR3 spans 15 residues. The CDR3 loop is CASSLGAATYNEQFF. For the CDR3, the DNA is TGTGCCAGCAGCCTAGGCGCGGCGACCTACAATGAGCAGTTCTTC.

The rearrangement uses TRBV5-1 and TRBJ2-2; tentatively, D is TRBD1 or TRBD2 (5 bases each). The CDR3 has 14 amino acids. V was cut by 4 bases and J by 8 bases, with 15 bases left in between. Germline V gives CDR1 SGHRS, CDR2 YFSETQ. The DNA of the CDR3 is TGCGCCAGCAGCCCCGGGGCCTCGGAGGGGGAGCTGTTTTTT. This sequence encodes CASSPGASEGELFF.

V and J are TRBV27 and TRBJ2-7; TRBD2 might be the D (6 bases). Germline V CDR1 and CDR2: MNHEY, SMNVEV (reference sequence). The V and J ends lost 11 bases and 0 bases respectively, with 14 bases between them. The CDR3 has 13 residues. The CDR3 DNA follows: TGTGCCGCGGGGCGAGGGAGCTCCTACGAGCAGTACTTC. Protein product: CAAGRGSSYEQYF.

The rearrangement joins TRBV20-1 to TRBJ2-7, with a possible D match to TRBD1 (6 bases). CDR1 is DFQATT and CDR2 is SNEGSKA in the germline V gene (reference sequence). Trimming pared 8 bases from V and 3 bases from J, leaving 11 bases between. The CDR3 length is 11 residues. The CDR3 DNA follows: TGCAGTCCGTACAGGGACTACGAGCAGTACGTC. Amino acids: CSPYRDYEQYV.

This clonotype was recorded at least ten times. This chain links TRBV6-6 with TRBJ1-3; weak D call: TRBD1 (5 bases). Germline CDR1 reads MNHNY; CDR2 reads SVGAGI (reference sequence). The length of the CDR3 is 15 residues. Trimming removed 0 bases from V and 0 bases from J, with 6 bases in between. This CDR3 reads CASSYSTASGNTIYF. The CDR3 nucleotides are TGTGCCAGCAGTTACTCGACAGCCTCTGGAAACACCATATATTTT.

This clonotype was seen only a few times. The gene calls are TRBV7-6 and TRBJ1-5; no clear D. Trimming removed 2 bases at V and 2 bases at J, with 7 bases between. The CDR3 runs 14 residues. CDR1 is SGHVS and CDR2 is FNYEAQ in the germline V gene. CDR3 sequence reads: CASSLYLGNQPQHF. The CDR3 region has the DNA TGTGCCAGCAGCTTATACCTCGGCAATCAGCCCCAGCATTTT.

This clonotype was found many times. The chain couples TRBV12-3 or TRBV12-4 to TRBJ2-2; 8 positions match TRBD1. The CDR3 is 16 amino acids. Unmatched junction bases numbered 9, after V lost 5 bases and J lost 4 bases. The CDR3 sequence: CASSPPRTGPTGELFF. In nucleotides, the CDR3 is TGTGCCAGCAGTCCCCCCCGGACAGGGCCCACCGGGGAGCTGTTTTTT.

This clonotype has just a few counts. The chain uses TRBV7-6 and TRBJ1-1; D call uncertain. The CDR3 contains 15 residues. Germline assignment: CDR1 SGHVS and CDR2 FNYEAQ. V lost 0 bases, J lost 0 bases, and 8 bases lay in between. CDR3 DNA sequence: TGTGCCAGCAGCTTAGCGAAGAGTTTGAACACTGAAGCTTTCTTT. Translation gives CASSLAKSLNTEAFF.

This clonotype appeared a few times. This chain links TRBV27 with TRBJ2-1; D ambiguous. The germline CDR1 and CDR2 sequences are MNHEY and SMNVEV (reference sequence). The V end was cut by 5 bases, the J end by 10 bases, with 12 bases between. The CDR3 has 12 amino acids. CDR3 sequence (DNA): TGTGCCAGCAGTCTAAATGGCCGCGAGCAGTTCTTC. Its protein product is CASSLNGREQFF.

CDR3 sequence: CASRLTGNAEAFF. CDR3 DNA: TGTGCCAGTAGACTCACAGGGAATGCTGAAGCTTTCTTT. The chain couples TRBV19 to TRBJ1-1; D might be TRBD1 (6 bases). This CDR3 has 13 amino acids. Germline-derived CDR1 and CDR2 are LNHDA and SQIVND (reference sequence). Between the trimmed V and J ends, which lost 6 bases and 6 bases, there was a span of 14 bases.

CDR3 nucleotide sequence: TGCAGCGTTGAAGGGACGGCCACTGAAGCTTTCTTT. This codes for CSVEGTATEAFF. The rearrangement joins TRBV29-1 to TRBJ1-1; D ambiguous. The CDR3 length is 12 residues. CDR1 is SQVTM, CDR2 ANQGSEA, per germline. Trimming took 1 base from V and 4 from J, leaving 7 bases between them.

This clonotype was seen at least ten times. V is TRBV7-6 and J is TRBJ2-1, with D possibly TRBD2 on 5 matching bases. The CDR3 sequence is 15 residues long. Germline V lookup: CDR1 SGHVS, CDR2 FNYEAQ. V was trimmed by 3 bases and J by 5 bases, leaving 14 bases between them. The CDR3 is CASSFGGLRNNEQFF. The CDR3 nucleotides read TGTGCCAGCAGCTTTGGCGGGTTACGCAACAATGAGCAGTTCTTC.